These 2 T cell receptor beta chains were sequenced from one sample in a study of blood T cell repertoires in COVID-19. The data were produced by immunoSEQ multiplex PCR, yet TCRdb's version contains in-frame clones alone and is incomplete. The sample consists of 150,000 to 200,000 clones, roughly 79% of them appearing once. The sequenced sample was peripheral blood. These receptors were collected from a woman between 40 and 55 years old with COVID-19, enrolled during active disease.

The chain is built from TRBV6-5 and TRBJ2-7; TRBD2 aligns across 9 bases. The CDR3 covers 13 residues. CDR1 and CDR2 (germline): MNHEY, SVGAGI. The ends lost 6 bases at V and 3 bases at J; junction bases unmatched: 3. The CDR3 is CASSQLAGYEQYF. In DNA, the CDR3 is TGTGCCAGCAGCCAACTAGCGGGCTACGAGCAGTACTTC.

V is TRBV7-2 and J is TRBJ2-1, with D possibly being TRBD2 (5 bases). Germline V gene sequence: CDR1 SGHTA, CDR2 FQGNSA. This CDR3 is 13 amino acids long. Trimming cost V 0 bases and J 7 bases, with 7 bases left between them. In DNA, the CDR3 is TGTGCCAGCAGCTTAGCTCGGGGTAATGAGCAGTTCTTC. Protein: CASSLARGNEQFF.